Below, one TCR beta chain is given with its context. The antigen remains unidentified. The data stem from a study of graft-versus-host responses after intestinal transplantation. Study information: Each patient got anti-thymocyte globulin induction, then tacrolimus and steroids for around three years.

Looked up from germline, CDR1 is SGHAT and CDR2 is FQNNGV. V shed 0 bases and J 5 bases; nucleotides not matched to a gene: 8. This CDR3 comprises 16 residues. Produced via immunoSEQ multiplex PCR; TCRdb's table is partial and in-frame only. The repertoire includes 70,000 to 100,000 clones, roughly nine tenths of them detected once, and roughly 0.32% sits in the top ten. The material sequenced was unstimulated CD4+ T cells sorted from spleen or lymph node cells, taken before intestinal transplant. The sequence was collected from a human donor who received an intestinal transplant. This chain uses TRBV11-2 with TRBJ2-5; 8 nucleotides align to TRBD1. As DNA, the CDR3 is TGTGCCAGCAGCTTAGAGGGCGCAGGGGGCTTGGAGACCCAGTACTTC. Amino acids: CASSLEGAGGLETQYF.